Presented here are 17 T cell receptor beta chains from one specimen sequenced in a study of PD-1 blockade in classical Hodgkin lymphoma. Repertoires were generated with immunoSEQ multiplex PCR, while TCRdb's copy carries only in-frame clones and drops some. The repertoire holds roughly 14,000 clones, with roughly two thirds as singletons. Every patient experienced relapse after autologous stem cell transplantation, and brentuximab vedotin exposure varied. The material was peripheral blood mononuclear cells (PBMCs), obtained at baseline. The receptor set was obtained from a human donor with classical Hodgkin lymphoma.

V gene TRBV7-3 combines with J gene TRBJ2-3, with D possibly being TRBD1 or TRBD2 (5 bases each). Trimming removed 3 bases from V and 2 bases from J, with 9 bases in between. This CDR3 region has 14 residues. CDR1 and CDR2 from the germline V gene are SGHTA and FQGTGA. The CDR3 DNA is TGTGCCAGCAGCTTTGGGGGTCCCACAGATACGCAGTATTTT. Encoded protein: CASSFGGPTDTQYF.

This rearrangement joins TRBV27 to TRBJ2-3; perhaps TRBD2 as D (6 bases). Trimming removed 2 bases from V and 0 bases from J, with 9 bases in between. This CDR3 region has 15 residues. In germline, CDR1 is MNHEY, CDR2 SMNVEV (reference sequence). CDR3 protein: CASSLLATSTDTQYF. CDR3 nucleotides: TGTGCCAGCAGTTTACTAGCGACTAGCACAGATACGCAGTATTTT.

J is TRBJ1-5 and V is TRBV4-1; D is uncertain. Deletions cut 4 bases from V and 3 bases from J, with 22 bases between. CDR1 is MGHRA and CDR2 is YSYEKL in the germline V gene. CDR3 length equals 18 residues. CDR3 loop: CASSLYPGLGSHNQPQHF. CDR3 sequence (DNA): TGCGCCAGCAGCCTATACCCGGGCCTTGGGTCTCACAATCAGCCCCAGCATTTT.

V and J are TRBV30 and TRBJ2-1; 12 bases match TRBD1. Germline V gives CDR1 GTSNPN, CDR2 SVGIG (reference sequence). The CDR3 is 22 amino acids. The V and J ends lost 5 bases and 1 base, in that order; junction bases with no gene match: 24. The CDR3 loop is CAWRRRMGAGQGAPRSYNEQFF. DNA of the CDR3: TGTGCCTGGCGAAGACGAATGGGGGCGGGACAGGGGGCGCCGAGATCCTACAATGAGCAGTTCTTC.

The chain joins TRBV10-3 to TRBJ2-1; 9 bases align to TRBD1. Trimming took 4 bases from V and 3 from J; bases not matched to a gene: 7. Germline loops: CDR1 ENHRY, CDR2 SYGVKD. The CDR3 contains 16 residues. The CDR3 DNA reads as TGTGCCATCAGTGGAAACCGGGACAGGGTCTACAATGAGCAGTTCTTC. Residues: CAISGNRDRVYNEQFF.

The CDR3 bases are TGCGCCAGCAGGCGCTTCAAGCCTACGAACACCGGGGAGCTGTTTTTT. Translating it yields CASRRFKPTNTGELFF. The rearrangement joins TRBV5-1 to TRBJ2-2; D uncertain. Germline-derived CDR1 and CDR2 are SGHRS and YFSETQ. This CDR3 region has 16 residues. The ends were cut back, 5 bases at V and 0 bases at J, with 14 bases in the middle. The whole variable domain, filled in from reference TRBV5-1 and TRBJ2-2, reads KAGVTQTPRYLIKTRGQQVTLSCSPISGHRSVSWYQQTPGQGLQFLFEYFSETQRNKGNFPGRFSGRQFSNSRSEMNVSTLELGDSALYLCASRRFKPTNTGELFFGEGSRLTVL.

This sequence joins TRBV16 and TRBJ2-7; D remains ambiguous. CDR1 is KGHSY, CDR2 FQNENV, per germline. Trimming shortened V by 0 bases and J by 4 bases, and 1 base separated the two germline ends. The CDR3 is 11 amino acids. The CDR3 bases are TGTGCCAGCAGCCAATCGTACGAGCAGTACTTC. This encodes CASSQSYEQYF.

This clone counts as medium-sized. This chain links TRBV7-6 with TRBJ1-1; D is undetermined. From germline, CDR1 is SGHVS and CDR2 FNYEAQ. Trimming shortened V by 1 base and J by 8 bases, and 11 bases separated the two germline ends. The CDR3 runs 13 residues. The CDR3 sequence is CASSLEGWGEAFF. CDR3 DNA: TGTGCCAGCAGCTTAGAAGGATGGGGAGAAGCTTTCTTT.

The chain recombines TRBV20-1 with TRBJ2-7, with 7 bases fitting TRBD2. The CDR3 has 11 residues. Trimming removed 6 bases from V and 2 bases from J; junction bases left unmatched: 1. CDR1 DFQATT and CDR2 SNEGSKA come from the germline V gene (reference sequence). The chain's CDR3 is CSAGTTYEQYF. The DNA of the CDR3 is TGCAGTGCCGGGACTACCTACGAGCAGTACTTC.

The chain employs TRBV10-3 and TRBJ2-5; 9 nucleotides align to TRBD1. The germline V gene has CDR1 ENHRY and CDR2 SYGVKD. Trimming took 11 bases from V and 5 from J; bases not matched to a gene: 12. The CDR3 length is 14 residues. The CDR3 sequence is CASNGQGPLETQYF. The CDR3 DNA reads TGTGCCTCCAATGGACAGGGGCCCCTTGAGACCCAGTACTTC.

A remark on this clone: Other DNA sequences of this sample code for an identical CDR3. This chain uses TRBV29-1 with TRBJ2-7, with D tentatively TRBD1 or TRBD2 (5 bases each). The CDR3 extends over 17 amino acids. The germline V gene has CDR1 SQVTM and CDR2 ANQGSEA. V was trimmed by 4 bases and J by 0 bases, leaving 22 bases between them. CDR3 DNA sequence: TGCAGCGTTGCCCCAGGCTGGGGGATGGTGGGCTCCTACGAGCAGTACTTC. Protein: CSVAPGWGMVGSYEQYF.

This clone is a singleton in its sample. V gene TRBV7-9 combines with J gene TRBJ2-3; 7 bases line up with TRBD2. This CDR3 contains 16 residues. V lost 3 bases and J lost 1; bases outside the gene matches: 7. Germline V gene sequence: CDR1 SEHNR, CDR2 FQNEAQ (reference sequence). CDR3 DNA: TGTGCCAGCAGCTTTCCCCTCCGGGGGGGCACAGATACGCAGTATTTT. As protein: CASSFPLRGGTDTQYF.

This chain joins TRBV6-6 and TRBJ1-5, with D hard to call. V shed 6 bases and J shed 7 bases, with 19 bases lying between them. The CDR3 loop spans 15 amino acids. Germline V CDR1 and CDR2: MNHNY, SVGAGI (reference sequence). In DNA, the CDR3 is TGTGCCAGCAGCGCCCGACCGGAGATGGGGCAGCCCCAGCATTTT. Translating gives CASSARPEMGQPQHF.

This chain connects TRBV6-6 to TRBJ2-3; D perhaps matches TRBD1 (6 bases). Germline CDR1 reads MNHNY; CDR2 reads SVGAGI (reference sequence). V lost 10 bases and J 0 bases, leaving 8 bases between the germline ends. This CDR3 is built from 12 residues. This CDR3 reads CATRGSTDTQYF. In DNA, the CDR3 is TGTGCCACCAGGGGAAGCACAGATACGCAGTATTTT.

This chain uses TRBV6-5 with TRBJ1-2; D is undetermined. V dropped 0 bases and J dropped 1 base, with 6 bases sitting between them. The CDR3 is 14 residues long. CDR1 is MNHEY and CDR2 is SVGAGI in the germline V gene. The chain's CDR3 is CASSYSDNNYGYTF. CDR3 in DNA: TGTGCCAGCAGTTACTCCGACAATAACTATGGCTACACCTTC.

DNA of the CDR3: TGTGCCAGCAGTTACGGAATAGGATGGATTGAGCAGTTCTTC. Amino acids: CASSYGIGWIEQFF. The chain recombines TRBV6-5 with TRBJ2-1; D uncertain. Trimming stripped 2 bases from V and 9 bases from J, with 14 bases between. This CDR3 is built from 14 residues. Germline assignment: CDR1 MNHEY and CDR2 SVGAGI.

In its sample, this clone was seen a few times. V usage is TRBV21-1 and J usage is TRBJ1-5. TRBV21-1 is a pseudogene. The length of the CDR3 is 18 residues. CDR3 in DNA: TGTGCCAGCAGCCAAAGGGGGGGATCCAAAGGGGGCAATCAGCCCCAGCATTTT. This encodes CASSQRGGSKGGNQPQHF.